These 4 T cell receptor beta chains were sequenced from one sample in a study of CD8 T cells in Susac syndrome. Random hexamers were used to reverse transcribe roughly 0.45 to 1 ug of RNA. TCRdb re-derived calls from the immunoSEQ multiplex PCR reads in MiXCR, one entry per CDR3 protein. The table includes 100,000 to 150,000 distinct CDR3 sequences, 85% to 95% detected once. Sequenced sample: CD8+ T cells from PBMCs. These receptors came from a human donor with multiple sclerosis.

This sequence joins TRBV24-1 and TRBJ2-5; TRBD1 is a possible D gene (6 bases). V was clipped by 7 bases and J by 2 bases, with 13 bases between them. Germline lookup yields CDR1 KGHDR and CDR2 SFDVKD. The CDR3 totals 14 residues. The DNA of the CDR3 is TGTGCCACCAGGGCAGGGGTGGATCAAGAGACCCAGTACTTC. As protein: CATRAGVDQETQYF.

This clonotype was detected only once. The chain joins TRBV10-3 to TRBJ1-5; D remains ambiguous. Germline CDR1 is ENHRY and CDR2 is SYGVKD. Trimming cost V 0 bases and J 6 bases, with 6 bases left between them. This CDR3 has 13 residues. CDR3 sequence (DNA): TGTGCCATCAGTGAGTCGGGGAGTCAGCCCCAGCATTTT. Translation: CAISESGSQPQHF.

This sequence joins TRBV27 and TRBJ2-7; no firm D call. Between the trimmed V and J ends, which lost 6 bases and 0 bases, there was a span of 15 bases. The germline gives CDR1 MNHEY, CDR2 SMNVEV (reference sequence). The CDR3 runs to 15 residues. CDR3 bases: TGTGCCAGCAGCCGCGCGTTGGGGTACTCCTACGAGCAGTACTTC. Protein product: CASSRALGYSYEQYF.

The chain employs TRBV7-8 and TRBJ2-2; perhaps TRBD2 as D (6 bases). Trimming left V 7 bases short and J 4 bases short, with 10 bases between. Germline CDR1 SGHVS, CDR2 FQNEAQ. This CDR3 region has 13 residues. The chain's CDR3 is CASIHSGTGELFF. The CDR3 DNA reads TGTGCCAGCATCCATAGCGGCACCGGGGAGCTGTTTTTT. The complete variable domain, with remaining parts taken from reference TRBV7-8 and TRBJ2-2, reads GAGVSQSPRYKVAKRGQDVALRCDPISGHVSLFWYQQALGQGPEFLTYFQNEAQLDKSGLPSDRFFAERPEGSVSTLKIQRTQQEDSAVYLCASIHSGTGELFFGEGSRLTVL.